These 29 T cell receptor beta chains originate from one sample sequenced in a study of T cell repertoires in cytomegalovirus infection. TCRdb reprocessed the reads via MiXCR and lists one record per CDR3 protein. The profile covers nearly 700,000 distinct CDR3 sequences, with 30% to 40% appearing a single time and 15% to 20% taken by the ten largest. No antigens are known for them. The sample was cultured PBMCs, taken from culture after CMV antigen stimulation. The receptors derive from a human donor in good health (CMV status not recorded). Some clones in this sample may be carry-over from other donors' samples.

In its sample, this clonotype was seen many times. The chain uses TRBV7-2 and TRBJ1-6; D is unresolved. CDR1 SGHTA and CDR2 FQGNSA come from the germline V gene. Trimming removed 5 bases at V and 5 bases at J, with 13 bases between. The CDR3 covers 15 residues. Here the CDR3 DNA reads TGTGCCAGCAGCCTAGGACGGACCAATAATTCACCCCTCCACTTT. Its translation: CASSLGRTNNSPLHF.

The rearrangement uses TRBV5-4 and TRBJ2-2; either TRBD1 or TRBD2 may supply D (5 bases each). CDR3 length: 16 residues. Per the germline V gene, CDR1 is SGHNT and CDR2 is YYREEE (reference sequence). V lost 3 bases, J lost 3 bases, and 15 bases lay in between. CDR3 region: CASSSGRGRDTGELFF. DNA for the CDR3: TGTGCCAGCAGCTCGGGACGGGGCCGGGACACCGGGGAGCTGTTTTTT. Looking up the rest from reference TRBV5-4 and TRBJ2-2 gives the full variable domain: ETGVTQSPTHLIKTRGQQVTLRCSSQSGHNTVSWYQQALGQGPQFIFQYYREEENGRGNFPPRFSGLQFPNYSSELNVNALELDDSALYLCASSSGRGRDTGELFFGEGSRLTVL.

This clonotype has only a few counts. The rearrangement joins TRBV5-4 to TRBJ1-2; 7 bases align to TRBD1. The CDR3 has 15 amino acids. The junction had 9 bases not matched to a gene; V was cut back by 3 bases and J by 4 bases. CDR1 is SGHNT and CDR2 is YYREEE in the germline V gene (reference sequence). In DNA form, the CDR3 reads TGTGCCAGCAGCTCTGGACAGGAGGCGTCCTATGGCTACACCTTC. Its translation: CASSSGQEASYGYTF.

A remark on this clonotype: Because it lacks the conserved phenylalanine or tryptophan at the end, this CDR3 is likely a read error. The CDR3 DNA reads TGTGCCAGCAGCTTTAATAGCGGGAGCGACGAGCAGTACATC. Translation gives CASSFNSGSDEQYI. This sequence joins TRBV7-6 and TRBJ2-7, with 9 bases identical to TRBD2. CDR1 and CDR2 from the germline V gene are SGHVS and FNYEAQ. The CDR3 has 14 residues. The ends lost 3 bases at V and 5 bases at J; junction bases unmatched: 5.

This clonotype occurred many times. The chain has TRBV7-2 and TRBJ2-2; maybe TRBD2 (5 bases). The CDR3 is 14 amino acids. Trimming took 3 bases from V and 3 from J, leaving 8 bases between them. From germline, CDR1 is SGHTA and CDR2 FQGNSA. The chain's CDR3 is CASSFMDYTGELFF. The CDR3 DNA sequence: TGTGCCAGCAGCTTTATGGACTACACCGGGGAGCTGTTTTTT.

V is TRBV2 and J is TRBJ1-4, with D hard to call. The germline CDR1 and CDR2 sequences are SNHLY and FYNNEI. This CDR3 region has 15 residues. V was trimmed by 7 bases and J by 7 bases, leaving 19 bases between them. The CDR3 region is CASTRSLVEREKLFF. CDR3 DNA sequence: TGTGCCAGCACCAGGTCCCTGGTCGAGCGTGAAAAACTGTTTTTT.

This chain joins TRBV2 and TRBJ2-3; TRBD2 aligns across 13 bases. The CDR3 length is 17 residues. Germline loops: CDR1 SNHLY, CDR2 FYNNEI. Unmatched junction bases numbered 5, after V lost 5 bases and J lost 0 bases. CDR3 nucleotide sequence: TGTGCCAGCAGTTGGACTAGCGGGGGCCCTAGCACAGATACGCAGTATTTT. Protein sequence: CASSWTSGGPSTDTQYF.

The rearrangement links TRBV6-5 to TRBJ1-4; D is ambiguous. Germline loops: CDR1 MNHEY, CDR2 SVGAGI. The CDR3 is made up of 13 amino acids. Trimming pared 11 bases from V and 0 bases from J, leaving 10 bases between. The CDR3 sequence is CACRTTTNEKLFF. The CDR3 DNA follows: TGTGCCTGTCGGACCACAACTAATGAAAAACTGTTTTTT.

J is TRBJ1-4 and V is TRBV5-1; 11 bases are a match to TRBD1. The germline V gene encodes CDR1 SGHRS and CDR2 YFSETQ. The length of the CDR3 is 15 residues. J lost 8 bases, V lost 4 bases, and 7 bases had no gene match. CDR3 bases: TGCGCCAGCAGCGGGACCGGGACAGGGGGAGAAAAACTGTTTTTT. Translating gives CASSGTGTGGEKLFF.

The genes are TRBV6-1 and TRBJ1-5, with TRBD1 matching over 8 bases. Losses at the gene ends were 2 bases for V and 3 bases for J; bases not matched to a gene: 15. The CDR3 runs 19 residues. Germline V gene data show CDR1 as MNHNS and CDR2 as SASEGT. For the CDR3, the DNA is TGTGCCAGCAGTGAAAGAGGACAGGGTTTTTCAGATGACAATCAGCCCCAGCATTTT. Protein sequence: CASSERGQGFSDDNQPQHF.

A remark on this clonotype: At one boundary the junction diverges from the germline segment, which might be a read error. This chain links TRBV6-1 with TRBJ2-1; no firm D call. The CDR3 runs to 12 residues. Germline V gene data show CDR1 as MNHNS and CDR2 as SASEGT. CDR3 in amino acids: CASSAGSPALLF. The CDR3 nucleotides read TGTGCCAGCAGTGCCGGCTCCCCAGCGCTGCTCTTC.

This rearrangement joins TRBV28 to TRBJ2-7; no clear D gene. The CDR3 runs 13 residues. Trimming shortened V by 3 bases and J by 4 bases, and 10 bases separated the two germline ends. Germline V CDR1 and CDR2: MDHEN, SYDVKM. This CDR3 is CASSLRPTYEQYF. The CDR3 DNA is TGTGCCAGCAGTTTGAGGCCGACGTACGAGCAGTACTTC.

This chain connects TRBV6-1 to TRBJ2-1, with D unclear. The CDR3 totals 13 residues. Germline-derived CDR1 and CDR2 are MNHNS and SASEGT. V was pared by 6 bases and J by 6 bases, with 12 bases between. The CDR3 nucleotides read TGTGCCAGCAGGAACAGTCTAGGCAATGAGCAGTTCTTC. This translates into CASRNSLGNEQFF.

This clonotype was counted once. The chain uses TRBV2 and TRBJ2-7; no reliable D call. This CDR3 is 10 amino acids long. V lost 7 bases, J lost 6 bases, and 7 bases lay in between. Germline values: CDR1 SNHLY, CDR2 FYNNEI. The CDR3 DNA follows: TGTGCCAGCAAAGAGGTCGAGCAGTACTTC. It is translated as CASKEVEQYF. Combining the CDR3 with reference TRBV2 and TRBJ2-7 gives the whole variable domain EPEVTQTPSHQVTQMGQEVILRCVPISNHLYFYWYRQILGQKVEFLVSFYNNEISEKSEIFDDQFSVERPDGSNFTLKIRSTKLEDSAMYFCASKEVEQYFGPGTRLTVT.

This clonotype has at least ten counts. The CDR3 DNA reads TGTGCCAGCAGCTTGAGGGGACTAGCGGGAGGTCACGGGGAGCTGTTTTTT. Translation: CASSLRGLAGGHGELFF. The rearrangement uses TRBV7-2 and TRBJ2-2, with TRBD2 identical over 15 bases. V gave up 3 bases and J gave up 7 bases; unmatched junction bases: 6. The CDR3 is 17 amino acids. Germline values: CDR1 SGHTA, CDR2 FQGNSA.

The genes are TRBV9 and TRBJ2-3; 9 nucleotides line up with TRBD2. The CDR3 has 14 amino acids. Germline V gene lookup returns CDR1 SGDLS and CDR2 YYNGEE. V trimming: 2 bases; J trimming: 5 bases; junction bases outside the gene matches: 3. The DNA for the CDR3 is TGTGCCAGCAGCGTCTCTAGCGGGGAAGATACGCAGTATTTT. Its protein is CASSVSSGEDTQYF.

This clonotype was detected only a few times. The CDR3 spells CASSPYGERNQPQHF. The CDR3 bases are TGTGCCAGCTCACCGTATGGGGAACGCAATCAGCCCCAGCATTTT. The chain has TRBV18 and TRBJ1-5; D uncertain. The CDR3 has 15 residues. Germline V gene sequence: CDR1 KGHSH, CDR2 LQKENI. Trimming removed 3 bases from V and 2 bases from J, with 11 bases in between.

This clonotype came up a few times. The V gene is TRBV19, the J gene TRBJ2-2, with 8 nucleotides matching TRBD1. Germline CDR1 is LNHDA and CDR2 is SQIVND (reference sequence). Trimming took 6 bases from V and 0 from J; bases not matched to a gene: 3. The CDR3 consists of 15 residues. CDR3 nucleotide sequence: TGTGCCAGTAGGGGGACAGGCGCGAACACCGGGGAGCTGTTTTTT. It encodes CASRGTGANTGELFF.

Turning to this clonotype: At one end the junction does not follow the germline gene, possibly because of a read error. The gene calls are TRBV5-1 and TRBJ2-7, with TRBD1 matching 9 bases. This CDR3 has 12 residues. Looked up from germline, CDR1 is SGHRS and CDR2 is YFSETQ. The CDR3 is CASSPTGGTRDF. The CDR3 nucleotides read TGCGCCAGCAGCCCGACAGGGGGAACTCGGGACTTC.

The J gene is TRBJ2-3, the V gene TRBV28, with D possibly being TRBD1 or TRBD2 (5 bases each). Trimming cost V 4 bases and J 4 bases, with 18 bases left between them. CDR1 is MDHEN and CDR2 is SYDVKM in the germline V gene. This CDR3 is built from 16 residues. The CDR3 region has the DNA TGTGCCAGCAGTTCAAAACTAGGCCGGGGCGCAGATACGCAGTATTTT. Translation: CASSSKLGRGADTQYF.

This clonotype was seen more than once but under ten times. This rearrangement joins TRBV5-5 to TRBJ1-1, with 9 positions matching TRBD1. V shed 0 bases and J 5 bases; nucleotides not matched to a gene: 5. This CDR3 is 15 amino acids long. The germline CDR1 and CDR2 sequences are SGHKS and YYEKEE (reference sequence). This CDR3 reads CASSLDRGRITEAFF. The CDR3 bases are TGTGCCAGCAGCTTGGACAGGGGGCGCATAACTGAAGCTTTCTTT.

This chain connects TRBV11-3 to TRBJ2-1; a possible D gene is TRBD2 (6 bases). V was clipped by 5 bases and J by 8 bases, with 16 bases between them. This CDR3 contains 14 residues. Germline V CDR1 and CDR2: SGHNT, YENEEA. CDR3 bases: TGTGCCAGCAGCCCTCCGGAGGGCCTCCATGAGCAGTTCTTC. Translation gives CASSPPEGLHEQFF. The whole variable domain, remainder taken from reference TRBV11-3 and TRBJ2-1, is EAGVVQSPRYKIIEKKQPVAFWCNPISGHNTLYWYLQNLGQGPELLIRYENEEAVDDSQLPKDRFSAERLKGVDSTLKIQPAELGDSAVYLCASSPPEGLHEQFFGPGTRLTVL.

V gene TRBV13 combines with J gene TRBJ2-7, with TRBD1 identical over 9 bases. J gave up 2 bases and V 2 bases, and 7 bases lay outside the gene matches. CDR1 and CDR2 (germline): PRHDT, FYEKMQ (reference sequence). This CDR3 contains 16 residues. The CDR3 DNA follows: TGTGCCAGCAGCTTATACGGGACAGGGACGACCTACGAGCAGTACTTC. This translates into CASSLYGTGTTYEQYF.

The rearrangement joins TRBV12-3 or TRBV12-4 to TRBJ1-5; the D is unclear. The CDR3 has 17 residues. V was shortened by 3 bases and J by 4 bases, with 19 bases between the two germline ends. CDR3 protein: CASSFRVLGDRNQPQHF. In DNA, the CDR3 is TGTGCCAGCAGTTTCCGAGTGCTTGGTGATCGGAATCAGCCCCAGCATTTT.

This clonotype has just a few counts. The chain joins TRBV6-2 or TRBV6-3 to TRBJ2-5; 9 bases agree with TRBD2. CDR1 MNHEY and CDR2 SVGEGT come from the germline V gene. V lost 6 bases to trimming and J lost 5 bases; unmatched junction nucleotides: 4. The CDR3 is made up of 13 amino acids. CDR3 residues: CASRKTSGETQYF. The CDR3 nucleotides are TGTGCCAGCAGAAAGACTAGCGGCGAGACCCAGTACTTC.

This clonotype came up a few times. The V and J genes are TRBV4-2 and TRBJ2-5, with 12 nucleotides matching TRBD2. The CDR3 consists of 15 residues. Trimming removed 6 bases from V and 3 bases from J; junction bases left unmatched: 5. The germline CDR1 and CDR2 sequences are LGHNA and YNFKEQ. CDR3 bases: TGTGCCAGCAGTCCCTGGACTAGCGGGGAAGAGACCCAGTACTTC. It yields the protein CASSPWTSGEETQYF.

The chain combines TRBV5-5 with TRBJ2-7; the match to TRBD1 covers 9 bases. J was trimmed by 3 bases and V by 2 bases; bases with no gene match: 6. This CDR3 region has 15 residues. Germline values: CDR1 SGHKS, CDR2 YYEKEE (reference sequence). The chain's CDR3 is CASSFLDRGNYEQYF. CDR3 nucleotide sequence: TGTGCCAGCAGCTTCCTCGACAGGGGGAACTACGAGCAGTACTTC.

The gene calls are TRBV28 and TRBJ1-5, with D perhaps matching TRBD1 (5 bases). The V and J ends lost 4 bases and 6 bases respectively, with 19 bases between them. The V gene's germline CDR1 is MDHEN and CDR2 SYDVKM. The CDR3 spans 16 residues. CDR3 amino acids: CASSSPPGRPGQPQHF. The CDR3 DNA sequence: TGTGCCAGCAGTTCCCCCCCGGGACGCCCGGGTCAGCCCCAGCATTTT.

The chain recombines TRBV12-3 or TRBV12-4 with TRBJ2-3, with 7 bases that match TRBD1. Trimming removed 2 bases from V and 3 bases from J; junction bases left unmatched: 11. The CDR3 loop spans 17 amino acids. This CDR3 is CASSLFWTGLGTDTQYF. The CDR3, as DNA: TGTGCCAGCAGTTTATTTTGGACAGGCCTAGGGACAGATACGCAGTATTTT.